One sample yielded the 6 T cell receptor beta chains listed below, sequenced in a study of T cells after yellow fever vaccination. MiXCR was run by TCRdb on the 5' RACE reads, yielding one entry per CDR3 protein. The data show over 45,000 distinct CDR3 sequences, about 5.6% seen once. The sample was PBMCs, either bulk or a sorted T-cell subset (CD4+, CD8+, memory, or dextramer-sorted; not recorded which), taken on the day of the yellow fever booster vaccination. Source of these receptors: a man aged 18-30 years who received the YFV17D yellow fever vaccine.

The table lists this clonotype with many counts. The chain combines TRBV12-3 or TRBV12-4 with TRBJ2-7; possibly TRBD1 or TRBD2 for D (5 bases each). This CDR3 has 14 residues. Trimming took 5 bases from V and 3 from J, leaving 14 bases between them. The CDR3 region has the DNA TGTGCCAGCAGTCCGGGACGGCCCATCTACGAGCAGTACGTC. Encoded protein: CASSPGRPIYEQYV.

At least ten counts were recorded for this clonotype. The chain uses TRBV7-9 and TRBJ1-2; 7 bases are a match to TRBD1. V shed 2 bases, J shed 6 bases, and the junction held 15 bases outside the gene matches. The V gene's germline CDR1 is SEHNR and CDR2 FQNEAQ (reference sequence). The CDR3 covers 17 residues. CDR3 region: CASSLSRPRDRADGYTF. CDR3 coding DNA: TGTGCCAGCAGCTTATCCCGCCCCAGAGACAGGGCGGATGGCTACACCTTC.

This clonotype has more than one count but fewer than ten. The J gene is TRBJ2-1, the V gene TRBV4-1; D is uncertain. The V gene's germline CDR1 is MGHRA and CDR2 YSYEKL. V was pared by 1 base and J by 5 bases, with 12 bases between. The CDR3 runs to 15 residues. The CDR3 coding sequence is TGCGCCAGCAGCCAAGCCCCCGGCGGCAACAATGAGCAGTTCTTC. Translation: CASSQAPGGNNEQFF.

This clonotype occurred many times. At one boundary the junction diverges from the germline segment, which might be a read error. The rearrangement links TRBV29-1 to TRBJ2-3, with D tentatively TRBD2 (5 bases). CDR3 length: 17 amino acids. The germline V gene encodes CDR1 SQVTM and CDR2 ANQGSEA. CDR3 loop: CSVEDSLDSGGADTQYF. The DNA of the CDR3 is TGCAGCGTCGAAGACTCTCTGGACTCTGGCGGTGCAGATACGCAGTATTTT.

This clonotype was recorded at least ten times. This chain joins TRBV7-8 and TRBJ1-5; perhaps TRBD1 as D (5 bases). The germline V gene has CDR1 SGHVS and CDR2 FQNEAQ. V was shortened by 5 bases and J by 1 base, with 15 bases between the two germline ends. CDR3 length equals 16 residues. CDR3 nucleotides: TGTGCCAGCAGCAGCTCGGGGACGGGGAGCAATCAGCCCCAGCATTTT. This codes for CASSSSGTGSNQPQHF.

A few counts support this clonotype. The rearrangement joins TRBV5-1 to TRBJ2-2; possibly TRBD1 or TRBD2 for D (5 bases each). The germline gives CDR1 SGHRS, CDR2 YFSETQ. With 3 bases removed from V and 2 bases from J, the gap between germline ends came to 17 bases. The CDR3 extends over 17 amino acids. The CDR3 sequence is CASSWGYGATNTGELFF. For the CDR3, the DNA is TGCGCCAGCAGCTGGGGGTACGGGGCCACCAACACCGGGGAGCTGTTTTTT.